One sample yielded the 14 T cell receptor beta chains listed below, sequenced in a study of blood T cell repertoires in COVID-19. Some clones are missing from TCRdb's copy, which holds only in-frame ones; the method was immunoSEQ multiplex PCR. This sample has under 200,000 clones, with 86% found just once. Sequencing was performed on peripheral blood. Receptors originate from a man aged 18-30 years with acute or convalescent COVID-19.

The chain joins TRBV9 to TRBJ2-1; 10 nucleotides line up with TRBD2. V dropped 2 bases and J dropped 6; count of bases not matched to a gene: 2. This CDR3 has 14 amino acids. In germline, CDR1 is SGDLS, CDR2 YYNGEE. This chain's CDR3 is CASSVSGGSNEQFF. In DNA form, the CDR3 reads TGTGCCAGCAGCGTTAGCGGGGGGAGCAATGAGCAGTTCTTC.

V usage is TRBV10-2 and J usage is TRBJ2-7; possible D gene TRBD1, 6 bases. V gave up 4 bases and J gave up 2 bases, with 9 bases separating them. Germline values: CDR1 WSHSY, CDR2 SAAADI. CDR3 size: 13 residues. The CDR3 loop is CASSGDTTYEQYF. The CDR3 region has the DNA TGCGCCAGCAGTGGGGACACAACCTACGAGCAGTACTTC.

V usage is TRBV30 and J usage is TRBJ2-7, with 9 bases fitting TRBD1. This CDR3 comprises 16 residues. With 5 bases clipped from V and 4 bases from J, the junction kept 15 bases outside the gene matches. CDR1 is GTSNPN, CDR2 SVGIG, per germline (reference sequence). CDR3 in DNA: TGTGCCTGGGCCCGAAATTCCGGGACAGGGTTTTACGAGCAGTACTTC. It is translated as CAWARNSGTGFYEQYF.

In DNA form, the CDR3 reads TGCAGCGTTAAGACAGGTGCAGGTGGCTACACCTTC. Translation gives CSVKTGAGGYTF. This chain connects TRBV29-1 to TRBJ1-2; the D gene is possibly TRBD1 (6 bases). CDR1 is SQVTM and CDR2 is ANQGSEA in the germline V gene. There are 12 residues in the CDR3. Trimming took off 5 bases at V and 7 bases at J, with 14 bases between the two ends.

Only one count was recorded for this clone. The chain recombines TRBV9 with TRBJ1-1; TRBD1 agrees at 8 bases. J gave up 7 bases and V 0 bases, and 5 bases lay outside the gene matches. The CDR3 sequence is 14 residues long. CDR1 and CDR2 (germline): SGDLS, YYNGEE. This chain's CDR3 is CASSVAGTGSEAFF. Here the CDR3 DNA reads TGTGCCAGCAGCGTAGCTGGGACAGGAAGTGAAGCTTTCTTT.

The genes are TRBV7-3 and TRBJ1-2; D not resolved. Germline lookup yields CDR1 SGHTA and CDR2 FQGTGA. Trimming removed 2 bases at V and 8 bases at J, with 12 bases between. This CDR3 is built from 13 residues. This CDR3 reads CASSLQATDGYTF. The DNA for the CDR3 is TGTGCCAGCAGCTTACAGGCAACCGACGGCTACACCTTC.

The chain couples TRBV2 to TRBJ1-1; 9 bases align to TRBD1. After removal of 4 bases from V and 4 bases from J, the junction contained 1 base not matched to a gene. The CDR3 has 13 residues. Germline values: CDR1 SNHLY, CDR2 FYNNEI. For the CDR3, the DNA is TGTGCCAGCAGTGGACAGGGGGGCACTGAAGCTTTCTTT. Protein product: CASSGQGGTEAFF.

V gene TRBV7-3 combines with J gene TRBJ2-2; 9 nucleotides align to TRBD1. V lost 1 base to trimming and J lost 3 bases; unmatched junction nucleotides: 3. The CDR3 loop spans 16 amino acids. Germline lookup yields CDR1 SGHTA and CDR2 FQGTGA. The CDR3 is CASSLRGQGDTGELFF. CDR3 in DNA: TGTGCCAGCAGCTTAAGGGGACAGGGCGACACCGGGGAGCTGTTTTTT.

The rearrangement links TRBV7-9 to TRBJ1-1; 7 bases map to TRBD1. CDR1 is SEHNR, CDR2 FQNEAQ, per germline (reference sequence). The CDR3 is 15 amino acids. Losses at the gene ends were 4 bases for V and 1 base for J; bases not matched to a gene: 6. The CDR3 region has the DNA TGTGCCAGCAGCTCGGGGACAGCGAAGAACACTGAAGCTTTCTTT. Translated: CASSSGTAKNTEAFF.

This CDR3 reads CASSLDRDYGYTF. In DNA form, the CDR3 reads TGCGCCAGCAGCTTGGACAGGGACTATGGCTACACCTTC. The V call is TRBV5-1, the J call TRBJ1-2; tentative D call: TRBD1 (6 bases). Between the trimmed V and J ends, which lost 0 bases and 3 bases, there was a span of 6 bases. Per the germline V gene, CDR1 is SGHRS and CDR2 is YFSETQ. The length of the CDR3 is 13 residues.

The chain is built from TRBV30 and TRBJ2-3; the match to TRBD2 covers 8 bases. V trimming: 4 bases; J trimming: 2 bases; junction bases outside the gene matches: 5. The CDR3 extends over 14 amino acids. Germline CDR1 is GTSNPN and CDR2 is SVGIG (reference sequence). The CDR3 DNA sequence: TGTGCCTGGACGAGCGGGGGACCCACAGATACGCAGTATTTT. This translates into CAWTSGGPTDTQYF.

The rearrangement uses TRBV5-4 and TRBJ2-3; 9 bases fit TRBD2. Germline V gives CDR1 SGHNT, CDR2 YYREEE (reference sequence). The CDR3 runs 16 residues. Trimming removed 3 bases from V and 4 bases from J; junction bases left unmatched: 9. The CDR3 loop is CASSSALRLAADTQYF. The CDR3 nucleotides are TGTGCCAGCAGCTCCGCCCTTAGACTAGCGGCAGATACGCAGTATTTT.

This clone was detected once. The CDR3 DNA reads TGTGCCAGCAGTGCTAGCGGGGGGCCTCAAGAGACCCAGTACTTC. Translated, it gives CASSASGGPQETQYF. The chain combines TRBV9 with TRBJ2-5, with 11 bases that match TRBD2. V gave up 5 bases and J gave up 2 bases; unmatched junction bases: 5. The V gene's germline CDR1 is SGDLS and CDR2 YYNGEE. The CDR3 extends over 15 amino acids.

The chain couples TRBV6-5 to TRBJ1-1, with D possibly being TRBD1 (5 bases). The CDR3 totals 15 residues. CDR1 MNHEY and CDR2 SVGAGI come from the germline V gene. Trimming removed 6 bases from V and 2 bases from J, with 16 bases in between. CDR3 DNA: TGTGCCAGCAGGTCGGGGGGGACGGGTAACACTGAAGCTTTCTTT. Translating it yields CASRSGGTGNTEAFF.